These 32 T cell receptor beta chains came from one sample sequenced in a study of graft-versus-host responses after intestinal transplantation. The protocol was immunoSEQ multiplex PCR, while the TCRdb copy is restricted to in-frame clones and leaves out a portion. The top ten clones hold approximately 0.7% of a sample with 80,000 or so clones, 92% of them seen once. The sequencing used PBMCs, collected 98 days after intestinal transplantation. These TCRs come from a human patient who received an intestinal transplant, so some T cells may come from the graft donor.

The J gene is TRBJ2-7, the V gene TRBV29-1; 7 bases are shared with TRBD2. The CDR3 contains 14 residues. Germline trimming cut 4 bases from V and 2 bases from J; bases unmatched to any gene: 8. Germline-derived CDR1 and CDR2 are SQVTM and ANQGSEA. The CDR3 here is CSVVFPSGPYEQYF. CDR3 DNA sequence: TGCAGCGTTGTATTTCCTAGCGGACCCTACGAGCAGTACTTC.

This chain links TRBV6-1 with TRBJ2-5, with 9 bases matching TRBD1. This CDR3 has 17 amino acids. The V segment lost 0 bases and the J segment 4 bases; nucleotides outside the gene matches: 9. Per germline, CDR1 MNHNS and CDR2 SASEGT. In DNA form, the CDR3 reads TGTGCCAGCAGTGAAGCGCTGGGGACAGGGCGGCTAGAGACCCAGTACTTC. Its protein is CASSEALGTGRLETQYF.

This rearrangement joins TRBV5-8 to TRBJ2-5, with D perhaps TRBD1 (5 bases). V dropped 4 bases and J dropped 1 base, with 8 bases sitting between them. Germline values: CDR1 SGHTS, CDR2 YDEGEE. The CDR3 is 13 residues long. In nucleotides, the CDR3 is TGTGCCAGCAGCACTGACAGCCAAGAGACCCAGTACTTC. Protein product: CASSTDSQETQYF.

The V call is TRBV20-1, the J call TRBJ1-1; unclear D gene. Germline V gene lookup returns CDR1 DFQATT and CDR2 SNEGSKA (reference sequence). This CDR3 region has 11 residues. Between the trimmed V and J ends, which lost 0 bases and 10 bases, there was a span of 9 bases. The CDR3 sequence: CSARDVRLAFF. The CDR3 DNA sequence: TGCAGTGCTAGAGATGTTCGGTTAGCTTTCTTT.

The chain couples TRBV18 to TRBJ2-3; the match to TRBD2 covers 9 bases. Trimming took 5 bases from V and 4 from J; bases not matched to a gene: 10. CDR3 length: 16 amino acids. The germline CDR1 and CDR2 sequences are KGHSH and LQKENI. CDR3 protein: CASSTTSGLGADTQYF. CDR3 nucleotide sequence: TGTGCCAGCTCAACTACTAGCGGGCTAGGCGCAGATACGCAGTATTTT. The complete variable domain, with remaining parts taken from reference TRBV18 and TRBJ2-3, reads NAGVMQNPRHLVRRRGQEARLRCSPMKGHSHVYWYRQLPEEGLKFMVYLQKENIIDESGMPKERFSAEFPKEGPSILRIQQVVRGDSAAYFCASSTTSGLGADTQYFGPGTRLTVL.

V is TRBV28 and J is TRBJ1-5, with no clear D. The length of the CDR3 is 15 residues. Germline assignment: CDR1 MDHEN and CDR2 SYDVKM. V was cut by 0 bases and J by 2 bases, with 8 bases left in between. The CDR3 protein is CASSLWGSGNQPQHF. The CDR3 DNA reads TGTGCCAGCAGTTTATGGGGTTCGGGCAATCAGCCCCAGCATTTT. Looking up the rest from reference TRBV28 and TRBJ1-5 gives the full variable domain: DVKVTQSSRYLVKRTGEKVFLECVQDMDHENMFWYRQDPGLGLRLIYFSYDVKMKEKGDIPEGYSVSREKKERFSLILESASTNQTSMYLCASSLWGSGNQPQHFGDGTRLSIL.

There are a few counts of this clone. The chain couples TRBV6-6 to TRBJ2-7, with 8 bases fitting TRBD1. The CDR3 sequence is 14 residues long. Germline lookup yields CDR1 MNHNY and CDR2 SVGAGI (reference sequence). The V and J ends lost 6 bases and 5 bases, in that order; junction bases with no gene match: 9. The CDR3 DNA is TGTGCCAGCAGGCCCTCTGCAGGGGGCGACGAGCAGTACTTC. Amino acid sequence: CASRPSAGGDEQYF.

V is TRBV29-1 and J is TRBJ1-1; perhaps TRBD1 as D (5 bases). The CDR3 runs 11 residues. Per the germline V gene, CDR1 is SQVTM and CDR2 is ANQGSEA. With 7 bases removed from V and 6 bases from J, the gap between germline ends came to 12 bases. The CDR3 DNA sequence: TGCAGCGGCCAGGGAGACGCTGAAGCTTTCTTT. Amino acid sequence: CSGQGDAEAFF.

The J gene is TRBJ2-1, the V gene TRBV30; D not certain. V dropped 3 bases and J dropped 0 bases, with 15 bases sitting between them. CDR1 is GTSNPN, CDR2 SVGIG, per germline (reference sequence). The length of the CDR3 is 16 residues. The CDR3 nucleotides are TGTGCCTGGAGGATCACCGGGTCTCCCTCCTACAATGAGCAGTTCTTC. As protein: CAWRITGSPSYNEQFF. The entire variable domain, with the rest obtained from reference TRBV30 and TRBJ2-1, is as follows: SQTIHQWPATLVQPVGSPLSLECTVEGTSNPNLYWYRQAAGRGLQLLFYSVGIGQISSEVPQNLSASRPQDRQFILSSKKLLLSDSGFYLCAWRITGSPSYNEQFFGPGTRLTVL.

The V gene is TRBV16, the J gene TRBJ1-5, with D possibly matching TRBD1 (5 bases). This CDR3 has 16 residues. In germline, CDR1 is KGHSY, CDR2 FQNENV. Deletions cut 1 base from V and 3 bases from J, with 13 bases between. CDR3 nucleotide sequence: TGTGCCAGCAGCCAATACGCTTCGGGGGTCAATCAGCCCCAGCATTTT. It translates to CASSQYASGVNQPQHF.

The chain employs TRBV7-9 and TRBJ2-2; D uncertain. Germline CDR1 SEHNR, CDR2 FQNEAQ (reference sequence). This CDR3 is 13 amino acids long. V was shortened by 5 bases and J by 3 bases, with 7 bases between the two germline ends. The CDR3 DNA is TGTGCCAGCAGCCCCCGGCACACCGGGGAGCTGTTTTTT. Its protein is CASSPRHTGELFF.

The chain recombines TRBV5-1 with TRBJ2-2, with TRBD1 matching 11 bases. J was trimmed by 6 bases and V by 4 bases; bases with no gene match: 5. The germline gives CDR1 SGHRS, CDR2 YFSETQ. The CDR3 contains 15 residues. CDR3 sequence (DNA): TGCGCCAGCAGCATGGGACAGGGGGATCCCGGGGAGCTGTTTTTT. Its translation is CASSMGQGDPGELFF. Filled out from reference TRBV5-1 and TRBJ2-2, the complete variable domain reads KAGVTQTPRYLIKTRGQQVTLSCSPISGHRSVSWYQQTPGQGLQFLFEYFSETQRNKGNFPGRFSGRQFSNSRSEMNVSTLELGDSALYLCASSMGQGDPGELFFGEGSRLTVL.

This chain links TRBV2 with TRBJ2-3, with a tentative D call TRBD2 (6 bases). CDR1 and CDR2 (germline): SNHLY, FYNNEI. V was clipped by 8 bases and J by 4 bases, with 13 bases between them. This CDR3 has 13 amino acids. CDR3 loop: CASGLAIPDTQYF. Here the CDR3 DNA reads TGTGCCAGCGGGCTAGCGATCCCAGATACGCAGTATTTT.

The V gene is TRBV7-9, the J gene TRBJ1-4; D is ambiguous. The CDR3 runs to 16 residues. Trimming cost V 3 bases and J 8 bases, with 19 bases left between them. Germline CDR1 reads SEHNR; CDR2 reads FQNEAQ (reference sequence). For the CDR3, the DNA is TGTGCCAGCAGCTTTTTGGGGAGCACCCATTCAGAAAAACTGTTTTTT. Protein sequence: CASSFLGSTHSEKLFF.

The CDR3 nucleotides read TGTGCCAGCAGACCAGGAACTAACTATGGCTACACCTTC. Protein: CASRPGTNYGYTF. The rearrangement links TRBV6-1 to TRBJ1-2; D is uncertain. This CDR3 contains 13 residues. The V end was cut by 6 bases, the J end by 0 bases, with 8 bases between. Per germline, CDR1 MNHNS and CDR2 SASEGT.

The chain couples TRBV15 to TRBJ2-5; D remains ambiguous. Germline CDR1 reads LNHNV; CDR2 reads YYDKDF (reference sequence). The CDR3 is made up of 16 amino acids. The ends were cut back, 0 bases at V and 1 base at J, with 12 bases in the middle. CDR3 sequence (DNA): TGTGCCACCAGCAGAGATCACGGAAGCCTCCAAGAGACCCAGTACTTC. Translation: CATSRDHGSLQETQYF. Full variable domain (remainder filled in from reference TRBV15 and TRBJ2-5): DAMVIQNPRYQVTQFGKPVTLSCSQTLNHNVMYWYQQKSSQAPKLLFHYYDKDFNNEADTPDNFQSRRPNTSFCFLDIRSPGLGDTAMYLCATSRDHGSLQETQYFGPGTRLLVL.

The chain combines TRBV6-1 with TRBJ2-2; D uncertain. The CDR3 loop spans 11 amino acids. Trimming pared 4 bases from V and 4 bases from J, leaving 1 base between. Germline lookup yields CDR1 MNHNS and CDR2 SASEGT. The chain's CDR3 is CASSGTGELFF. The CDR3, as DNA: TGTGCCAGCAGTGGCACCGGGGAGCTGTTTTTT.

The gene calls are TRBV11-2 and TRBJ2-7; D is tentatively TRBD1 or TRBD2 (5 bases each). The CDR3 has 15 amino acids. Trimming took off 5 bases at V and 2 bases at J, with 16 bases between the two ends. The germline V gene has CDR1 SGHAT and CDR2 FQNNGV. Written as DNA, the CDR3 is TGTGCCAGCAGCCCCCCGGGACGGCTGACCTACGAGCAGTACTTC. Its protein is CASSPPGRLTYEQYF.

This chain links TRBV28 with TRBJ2-7; maybe TRBD1 (6 bases). The germline V gene encodes CDR1 MDHEN and CDR2 SYDVKM. This CDR3 comprises 17 residues. Trimming pared 6 bases from V and 3 bases from J, leaving 24 bases between. In nucleotides, the CDR3 is TGTGCCAGCAGCGTTTACAGGGTTATAAAACCCCGCTACGAGCAGTACTTC. This sequence encodes CASSVYRVIKPRYEQYF.

This sequence joins TRBV7-9 and TRBJ1-4, with TRBD1 as a possible D gene (5 bases). Trimming stripped 0 bases from V and 4 bases from J, with 15 bases between. The CDR3 runs 17 residues. The V gene's germline CDR1 is SEHNR and CDR2 FQNEAQ (reference sequence). CDR3 nucleotides: TGTGCCAGCAGCTTAGCGTTTTCGACAGTGTTTAATGAAAAACTGTTTTTT. Amino acid sequence: CASSLAFSTVFNEKLFF.

Comments on this clone: Its ends do not fully match the called genes, so a read error is possible. The genes are TRBV6-5 and TRBJ1-2; D not resolved. This CDR3 comprises 13 residues. CDR1 and CDR2 from the germline V gene are MNHEY and SVGAGI. The CDR3 loop reads CTSSLNLNYGYTF. DNA of the CDR3: TGTACCAGCAGCCTAAACCTAAACTATGGCTACACCTTC.

The chain is built from TRBV27 and TRBJ2-7; 8 nucleotides line up with TRBD1. CDR1 is MNHEY, CDR2 SMNVEV, per germline (reference sequence). CDR3 length: 14 residues. With 4 bases clipped from V and 5 bases from J, the junction kept 7 bases outside the gene matches. This CDR3 is CASSSGQGWNEQYF. DNA for the CDR3: TGTGCCAGCAGTTCCGGACAGGGCTGGAACGAGCAGTACTTC.

This clone was detected only a few times. J is TRBJ2-7 and V is TRBV5-6; 7 bases line up with TRBD2. This CDR3 is built from 18 residues. Per the germline V gene, CDR1 is SGHDT and CDR2 is YYEEEE. The ends lost 1 base at V and 0 bases at J; junction bases unmatched: 13. Here the CDR3 DNA reads TGTGCCAGCAGCTTGAGCGCTAGCGGATCCTTAAGCTCCTACGAGCAGTACTTC. This translates into CASSLSASGSLSSYEQYF.

This clone was counted between two and nine times. V is TRBV6-1 and J is TRBJ1-1; unclear D gene. This CDR3 is 13 amino acids long. The V gene's germline CDR1 is MNHNS and CDR2 SASEGT. Trimming shortened V by 0 bases and J by 1 base, and 3 bases separated the two germline ends. The CDR3 reads CASSEARNTEAFF. The CDR3 DNA reads as TGTGCCAGCAGTGAAGCCAGGAACACTGAAGCTTTCTTT.

DNA for the CDR3: TGTGCCAGCAGCTTTGCTGCGGGCCACTCCTACAATGAGCAGTTCTTC. This codes for CASSFAAGHSYNEQFF. The chain carries TRBV5-6 and TRBJ2-1; the D gene is possibly TRBD2 (5 bases). CDR1 and CDR2 from the germline V gene are SGHDT and YYEEEE. V lost 2 bases to trimming and J lost 0 bases, with 12 bases between them. The CDR3 runs 16 residues.

The chain's CDR3 is CASSFQGSNTEAFF. The CDR3 region has the DNA TGCGCCAGCAGCTTCCAGGGATCAAACACTGAAGCTTTCTTT. The chain links TRBV5-1 to TRBJ1-1, with D possibly TRBD1 on 5 matching bases. Germline CDR1 is SGHRS and CDR2 is YFSETQ. This CDR3 has 14 amino acids. The V gene lost 2 bases and the J gene lost 2 bases, with 10 bases spanning the gap.

V is TRBV5-6 and J is TRBJ2-5; 10 bases align to TRBD2. Germline loops: CDR1 SGHDT, CDR2 YYEEEE. There are 15 residues in the CDR3. The J segment lost 7 bases and the V segment lost 1 base, leaving 7 bases of the junction unmatched. The CDR3 reads CASSLWLAGVVTQYF. Here the CDR3 DNA reads TGTGCCAGCAGCTTGTGGCTAGCGGGGGTGGTGACCCAGTACTTC.

This clone was counted a single time. The chain couples TRBV7-2 to TRBJ1-1; D unclear. This CDR3 contains 16 residues. The germline V gene encodes CDR1 SGHTA and CDR2 FQGNSA. V lost 4 bases and J 0 bases, leaving 15 bases between the germline ends. The CDR3 reads CASSSPLRSMNTEAFF. The CDR3 region has the DNA TGTGCCAGCAGCTCCCCCCTCCGGAGCATGAACACTGAAGCTTTCTTT.

The CDR3 loop reads CASSLWGSTDTQYF. In DNA form, the CDR3 reads TGTGCCAGCAGTTTATGGGGGAGCACAGATACGCAGTATTTT. The chain is built from TRBV27 and TRBJ2-3; D is possibly TRBD1 or TRBD2 (5 bases each). This CDR3 has 14 residues. V shed 1 base and J shed 0 bases, with 5 bases lying between them. The germline gives CDR1 MNHEY, CDR2 SMNVEV (reference sequence).

This clone was observed once. The same CDR3 is also encoded by other DNA sequences in this sample. The chain recombines TRBV7-3 with TRBJ2-2, with 13 nucleotides matching TRBD2. Trimming removed 5 bases from V and 5 bases from J; junction bases left unmatched: 11. Germline CDR1 reads SGHTA; CDR2 reads FQGTGA. This CDR3 is 18 amino acids long. As DNA, the CDR3 is TGTGCCAGCAGCGTGACCGGGGGACTAGCGGGGAGGACCGGGGAGCTGTTTTTT. This gives the protein CASSVTGGLAGRTGELFF.

Here the CDR3 reads CASSYSLQGIEQYF. Here the CDR3 DNA reads TGTGCCAGCAGTTACTCTCTACAGGGTATCGAGCAGTACTTC. The gene calls are TRBV6-5 and TRBJ2-7; weak D call: TRBD1 (6 bases). The V and J ends lost 0 bases and 6 bases respectively, with 12 bases between them. The CDR3 consists of 14 residues. In germline, CDR1 is MNHEY, CDR2 SVGAGI.

The rearrangement joins TRBV27 to TRBJ2-2; 16 positions match TRBD2. The CDR3 has 19 amino acids. With V trimmed by 9 bases and J by 4 bases, 14 bases remained unmatched. From germline, CDR1 is MNHEY and CDR2 SMNVEV (reference sequence). The CDR3 DNA reads TGTGCCAGTCCTAAGCCGGGACTAGCGGGAGGGGGGGGCACCGGGGAGCTGTTTTTT. Its protein product is CASPKPGLAGGGGTGELFF.